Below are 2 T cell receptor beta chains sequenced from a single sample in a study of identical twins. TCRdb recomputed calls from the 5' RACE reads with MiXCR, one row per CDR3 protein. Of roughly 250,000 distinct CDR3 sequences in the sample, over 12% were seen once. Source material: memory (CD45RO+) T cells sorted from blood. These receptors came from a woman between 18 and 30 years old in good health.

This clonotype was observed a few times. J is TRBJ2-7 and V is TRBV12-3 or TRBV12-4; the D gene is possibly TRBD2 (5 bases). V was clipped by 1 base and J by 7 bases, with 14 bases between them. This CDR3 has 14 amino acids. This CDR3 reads CASSLGLEPGEQYF. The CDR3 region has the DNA TGTGCCAGCAGTTTAGGGCTAGAGCCGGGGGAGCAGTACTTC.

The CDR3 coding sequence is TGCGCCAGCAGCTTGGTCCCGACAGGGGGCGGGAATGAGCAGTTCTTC. It encodes CASSLVPTGGGNEQFF. The chain uses TRBV5-1 and TRBJ2-1; 10 nucleotides line up with TRBD1. With 0 bases clipped from V and 7 bases from J, the junction kept 7 bases outside the gene matches. The CDR3 consists of 16 residues. Germline lookup yields CDR1 SGHRS and CDR2 YFSETQ. Full variable domain (remainder filled in from reference TRBV5-1 and TRBJ2-1): KAGVTQTPRYLIKTRGQQVTLSCSPISGHRSVSWYQQTPGQGLQFLFEYFSETQRNKGNFPGRFSGRQFSNSRSEMNVSTLELGDSALYLCASSLVPTGGGNEQFFGPGTRLTVL.